Included here is one T cell receptor beta chain sequence, with context. The sample belongs to a study of tumour-infiltrating T cells in Burkitt lymphoma. About the study: Repertoire clonality predicted overall and progression-free survival.

Sequenced by immunoSEQ multiplex PCR; TCRdb stores in-frame clones only, minus some. This table holds around 46,000 clones, roughly 30% found once. In germline, CDR1 is SGHTA, CDR2 FQGNSA. The CDR3 covers 13 residues. J gave up 6 bases and V 5 bases, and 4 bases lay outside the gene matches. The rearrangement links TRBV7-2 to TRBJ2-3; 8 bases line up with TRBD2. The clonotype was recovered from a human donor with Burkitt lymphoma. The specimen was tumor tissue. The CDR3 protein is CASSRGGTDTQYF. Written as DNA, the CDR3 is TGTGCCAGCAGCCGCGGGGGGACGGATACGCAGTATTTT.